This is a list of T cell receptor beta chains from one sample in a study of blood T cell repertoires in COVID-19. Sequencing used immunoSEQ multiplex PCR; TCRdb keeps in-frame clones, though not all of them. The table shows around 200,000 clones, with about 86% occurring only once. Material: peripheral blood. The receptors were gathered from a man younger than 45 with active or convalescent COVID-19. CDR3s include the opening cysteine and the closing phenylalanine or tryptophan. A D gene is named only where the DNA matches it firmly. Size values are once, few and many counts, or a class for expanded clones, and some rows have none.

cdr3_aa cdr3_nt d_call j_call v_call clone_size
CAWSVGQVLSNTEAFF TGTGCCTGGAGTGTTGGGCAGGTCTTGTCGAACACTGAAGCTTTCTTT NA TRBJ1-1 TRBV30 NA
CASSEALRLAHHNEQFF TGTGCCAGCAGTGAAGCGCTTCGGTTAGCCCATCACAATGAGCAGTTCTTC NA TRBJ2-1 TRBV2 NA
CASSGGSTDTQYF TGTGCCAGCAGTGGAGGGAGCACAGATACGCAGTATTTT NA TRBJ2-3 TRBV12-3/TRBV12-4 NA
CASSLGAGDTGELFF TGCGCCAGCAGCTTGGGAGCGGGAGACACCGGGGAGCTGTTTTTT TRBD2 TRBJ2-2 TRBV5-1 NA
CASRTGQGETDGYTF TGTGCCAGCAGAACTGGACAGGGAGAGACAGATGGCTACACCTTC TRBD1 TRBJ1-2 TRBV28 few
CASRKTGNTEAFF TGTGCCAGCAGAAAAACAGGGAACACTGAAGCTTTCTTT NA TRBJ1-1 TRBV6-4 NA
CASSPRGGGTGELFF TGTGCCAGCAGCCCTAGAGGGGGGGGCACCGGGGAGCTGTTTTTT NA TRBJ2-2 TRBV9 once
CASSYGRGLAGGLGNEQYF TGTGCCAGCAGTTACGGTCGGGGACTAGCGGGAGGACTCGGCAACGAGCAGTACTTC TRBD2 TRBJ2-7 TRBV6-2/TRBV6-3 once
CASSYIGDGTEAFF TGTGCCAGCAGTTACATAGGGGATGGCACTGAAGCTTTCTTT NA TRBJ1-1 TRBV6-2/TRBV6-3 few
CASRIGQGGNQPQHF TGTGCCAGCAGAATAGGACAGGGCGGCAATCAGCCCCAGCATTTT TRBD1 TRBJ1-5 TRBV2 once
CASKAAGANTEAFF TGTGCTAGCAAGGCCGCAGGGGCGAACACTGAAGCTTTCTTT NA TRBJ1-1 TRBV7-7 NA
CASSLRTGENYGYTF TGTGCCAGCAGCCTCCGGACAGGGGAGAACTATGGCTACACCTTC TRBD1 TRBJ1-2 TRBV14 NA
CASSFLTGGPNEQFF TGTGCCAGCAGCTTCCTCACGGGAGGGCCAAATGAGCAGTTCTTC TRBD2 TRBJ2-1 TRBV11-2 few
CASSYPDIKGETQYF TGTGCCAGCAGTTACCCGGACATAAAGGGGGAGACCCAGTACTTC NA TRBJ2-5 TRBV6-6 NA
CASSDSGTGNEKLFF TGCGCCAGCAGCGATTCCGGGACAGGGAATGAAAAACTGTTTTTT TRBD1 TRBJ1-4 TRBV4-1 NA
CASSRGLTGGFTDTQYF TGTGCCAGTAGTAGGGGTCTAACGGGGGGATTCACAGATACGCAGTATTTT TRBD2 TRBJ2-3 TRBV19 NA
CASSFERQAYGYTF TGTGCCAGCAGCTTCGAGCGACAGGCCTATGGCTACACCTTC NA TRBJ1-2 TRBV7-9 NA